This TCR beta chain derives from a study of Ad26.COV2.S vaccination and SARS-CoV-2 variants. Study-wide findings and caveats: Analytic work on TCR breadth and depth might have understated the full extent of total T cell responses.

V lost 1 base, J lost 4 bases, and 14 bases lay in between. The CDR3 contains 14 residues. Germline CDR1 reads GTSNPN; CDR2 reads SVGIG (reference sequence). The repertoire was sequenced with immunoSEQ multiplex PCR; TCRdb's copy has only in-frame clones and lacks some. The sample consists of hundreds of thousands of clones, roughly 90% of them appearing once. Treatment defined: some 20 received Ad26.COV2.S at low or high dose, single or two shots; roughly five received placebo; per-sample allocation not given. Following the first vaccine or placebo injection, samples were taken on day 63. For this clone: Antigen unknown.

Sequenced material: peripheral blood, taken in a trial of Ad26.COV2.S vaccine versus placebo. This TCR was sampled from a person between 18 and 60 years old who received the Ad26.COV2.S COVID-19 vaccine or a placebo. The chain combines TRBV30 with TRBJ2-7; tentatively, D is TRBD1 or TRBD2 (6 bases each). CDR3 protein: CAWSGGGIEYEQYF. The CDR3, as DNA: TGTGCCTGGAGTGGAGGGGGGATAGAGTACGAGCAGTACTTC. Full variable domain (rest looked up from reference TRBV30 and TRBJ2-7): SQTIHQWPATLVQPVGSPLSLECTVEGTSNPNLYWYRQAAGRGLQLLFYSVGIGQISSEVPQNLSASRPQDRQFILSSKKLLLSDSGFYLCAWSGGGIEYEQYFGPGTRLTVT.